Following are 29 T cell receptor beta chains from one sample sequenced in a study of cytomegalovirus exposure and HLA in healthy donors. Vbeta (60) and Jbeta (13) primers were used in the PCR. This table comes from immunoSEQ multiplex PCR, and its TCRdb copy is limited to in-frame clones, with some not included. The sample has 200,000 or so clones, 80% to 85% seen once. The material sequenced was PBMCs. These TCRs come from a boy between 2 and 10 years old in good health and CMV-seronegative.

This clone was seen a single time. The chain has TRBV5-4 and TRBJ2-7; 12 positions agree with TRBD2. V trimming: 4 bases; J trimming: 7 bases; junction bases outside the gene matches: 3. This CDR3 comprises 13 residues. Germline V gives CDR1 SGHNT, CDR2 YYREEE (reference sequence). CDR3 nucleotide sequence: TGTGCCAGCAGCAAGACTAGCGGGAGTGAGCAGTACTTC. It specifies CASSKTSGSEQYF.

The chain employs TRBV15 and TRBJ2-5; 8 bases fit TRBD1. Unmatched junction bases numbered 4, after V lost 3 bases and J lost 1 base. Germline V gene data show CDR1 as LNHNV and CDR2 as YYDKDF (reference sequence). This CDR3 comprises 15 residues. CDR3 sequence: CATSRGGQGQETQYF. CDR3 sequence (DNA): TGTGCCACCAGCAGGGGCGGACAGGGCCAAGAGACCCAGTACTTC.

The V gene is TRBV6-6, the J gene TRBJ2-7, with D possibly TRBD2 on 5 matching bases. The V end lost 0 bases, the J end lost 0 bases, and 6 bases lay between the germline ends. The CDR3 contains 14 residues. Germline V gene lookup returns CDR1 MNHNY and CDR2 SVGAGI (reference sequence). CDR3 sequence reads: CASSYSTTSYEQYF. The CDR3 nucleotides are TGTGCCAGCAGTTACTCGACTACCTCCTACGAGCAGTACTTC.

This sequence joins TRBV5-1 and TRBJ1-6; 7 bases map to TRBD1. After removal of 0 bases from V and 3 bases from J, the junction contained 9 bases not matched to a gene. The V gene's germline CDR1 is SGHRS and CDR2 YFSETQ. The CDR3 spans 18 residues. CDR3 sequence reads: CASSLAGGRGSYNSPLHF. The DNA for the CDR3 is TGCGCCAGCAGCTTGGCCGGGGGCAGGGGGAGCTATAATTCACCCCTCCACTTT.

V and J are TRBV19 and TRBJ1-3, with D hard to call. The CDR3 is made up of 14 amino acids. From germline, CDR1 is LNHDA and CDR2 SQIVND (reference sequence). Trimming pared 6 bases from V and 0 bases from J, leaving 9 bases between. This CDR3 reads CASRIASSGNTIYF. For the CDR3, the DNA is TGTGCCAGTAGAATCGCGAGCTCTGGAAACACCATATATTTT.

This chain links TRBV7-8 with TRBJ1-5; 8 positions match TRBD1. V trimming: 4 bases; J trimming: 7 bases; junction bases outside the gene matches: 12. The CDR3 runs to 16 residues. Germline CDR1 and CDR2: SGHVS and FQNEAQ. DNA for the CDR3: TGTGCCAGCAGCTCCAGTGGACAGGGTGGTAGGCAGCCCCAGCATTTT. As protein: CASSSSGQGGRQPQHF. Supplemented by reference TRBV7-8 and TRBJ1-5, the full variable domain reads GAGVSQSPRYKVAKRGQDVALRCDPISGHVSLFWYQQALGQGPEFLTYFQNEAQLDKSGLPSDRFFAERPEGSVSTLKIQRTQQEDSAVYLCASSSSGQGGRQPQHFGDGTRLSIL.

The chain combines TRBV28 with TRBJ1-5; D not resolved. The CDR3 consists of 14 residues. CDR1 MDHEN and CDR2 SYDVKM come from the germline V gene. Trimming stripped 6 bases from V and 9 bases from J, with 18 bases between. The CDR3 reads CASRSGLGSSPQHF. CDR3 coding DNA: TGTGCCAGCAGGTCGGGCCTAGGGAGTTCGCCCCAGCATTTT. The whole variable domain, remainder taken from reference TRBV28 and TRBJ1-5, is DVKVTQSSRYLVKRTGEKVFLECVQDMDHENMFWYRQDPGLGLRLIYFSYDVKMKEKGDIPEGYSVSREKKERFSLILESASTNQTSMYLCASRSGLGSSPQHFGDGTRLSIL.

The J gene is TRBJ2-5, the V gene TRBV13; 7 positions agree with TRBD1. J was trimmed by 3 bases and V by 3 bases; bases with no gene match: 10. This CDR3 has 16 residues. Germline V CDR1 and CDR2: PRHDT, FYEKMQ (reference sequence). The CDR3 DNA sequence: TGTGCCAGCAGCTTGAACCCCCGGGACAGAGAAGAGACCCAGTACTTC. Protein product: CASSLNPRDREETQYF. Variable domain in full (rest from reference TRBV13 and TRBJ2-5): AAGVIQSPRHLIKEKRETATLKCYPIPRHDTVYWYQQGPGQDPQFLISFYEKMQSDKGSIPDRFSAQQFSDYHSELNMSSLELGDSALYFCASSLNPRDREETQYFGPGTRLLVL.

Remarks on this clone: At one of its ends the junction is not consistent with the germline gene, which may arise from a read error. This chain uses TRBV7-7 with TRBJ1-2, with D possibly matching TRBD1 (6 bases). The V gene's germline CDR1 is SSHAT and CDR2 FNYEAQ (reference sequence). The CDR3 is made up of 15 amino acids. The CDR3 DNA sequence: TGTGCTAGCAGCTTATCGCAGGACAGTAACTATGGCTACACCTTC. This encodes CASSLSQDSNYGYTF. Full variable domain (rest looked up from reference TRBV7-7 and TRBJ1-2): GAGVSQSPRYKVTKRGQDVTLRCDPISSHATLYWYQQALGQGPEFLTYFNYEAQPDKSGLPSDRFSAERPEGSISTLTIQRTEQRDSAMYRCASSLSQDSNYGYTFGSGTRLTVV.

The sample holds one count of this clone. J is TRBJ2-3 and V is TRBV13; D is undetermined. The germline V and J ends were trimmed by 5 bases and 1 base, with 7 bases remaining between them. The CDR3 totals 13 residues. Looked up from germline, CDR1 is PRHDT and CDR2 is FYEKMQ (reference sequence). The CDR3 nucleotides read TGTGCCAGCAGCCTACGGGGCACAGATACGCAGTATTTT. Translating it yields CASSLRGTDTQYF.

The chain combines TRBV27 with TRBJ1-1, with 7 positions matching TRBD1. The CDR3 consists of 13 residues. V lost 5 bases to trimming and J lost 2 bases; unmatched junction nucleotides: 2. Germline CDR1 is MNHEY and CDR2 is SMNVEV (reference sequence). CDR3 in DNA: TGTGCCAGCAGTCACAGGGGTAACACTGAAGCTTTCTTT. It specifies CASSHRGNTEAFF.

The V gene is TRBV9, the J gene TRBJ2-3; 9 bases map to TRBD2. The CDR3 length is 15 residues. From germline, CDR1 is SGDLS and CDR2 YYNGEE. The V segment lost 4 bases and the J segment 6 bases; nucleotides outside the gene matches: 9. The CDR3 DNA is TGTGCCAGCAGCTCCGGGACTAGCCCTTCCGATACGCAGTATTTT. Its protein product is CASSSGTSPSDTQYF.

The rearrangement joins TRBV7-2 to TRBJ2-1, with a possible D match to TRBD2 (5 bases). The V gene lost 1 base and the J gene lost 5 bases, with 9 bases spanning the gap. This CDR3 is 14 amino acids long. Germline V lookup: CDR1 SGHTA, CDR2 FQGNSA. CDR3 protein: CASSLVAGNNEQFF. The DNA for the CDR3 is TGTGCCAGCAGCTTAGTGGCGGGCAACAATGAGCAGTTCTTC.

V gene TRBV19 combines with J gene TRBJ1-5; TRBD1 matches 8 bases. The V segment lost 6 bases and the J segment 1 base; nucleotides outside the gene matches: 8. The CDR3 is made up of 16 amino acids. CDR1 and CDR2 (germline): LNHDA, SQIVND (reference sequence). This CDR3 reads CASRELDRVSNQPQHF. Written as DNA, the CDR3 is TGTGCCAGTAGGGAATTGGACAGGGTAAGCAATCAGCCCCAGCATTTT.

The J gene is TRBJ2-1, the V gene TRBV18; D not resolved. Trimming left V 3 bases short and J 0 bases short, with 6 bases between. This CDR3 region has 14 residues. CDR1 is KGHSH, CDR2 LQKENI, per germline. The CDR3 region is CASSPPSSYNEQFF. CDR3 in DNA: TGTGCCAGCTCACCTCCCAGCTCCTACAATGAGCAGTTCTTC.

This chain uses TRBV29-1 with TRBJ2-4; TRBD1 is a possible D gene (6 bases). The CDR3 covers 13 residues. CDR1 and CDR2 from the germline V gene are SQVTM and ANQGSEA. Trimming pared 7 bases from V and 8 bases from J, leaving 18 bases between. The CDR3 loop is CSARTVEPDIQYF. The CDR3 DNA sequence: TGCAGCGCCCGGACAGTGGAGCCTGACATTCAGTACTTC.

The rearrangement links TRBV13 to TRBJ2-2, with TRBD2 identical over 8 bases. Germline V gene lookup returns CDR1 PRHDT and CDR2 FYEKMQ (reference sequence). Trimming cost V 0 bases and J 4 bases; bases outside gene matches: 7. The CDR3 contains 17 residues. The CDR3 sequence is CASSLGGLAGRTGELFF. The CDR3 DNA sequence: TGTGCCAGCAGCTTAGGCGGGTTAGCGGGACGCACCGGGGAGCTGTTTTTT.

Only a few counts were recorded for this clone. CDR3 region: CALLGDTFYGYTF. In DNA form, the CDR3 reads TGTGCCCTGTTGGGGGACACATTCTATGGCTACACCTTC. This rearrangement joins TRBV30 to TRBJ1-2; possibly TRBD1 for D (6 bases). The CDR3 extends over 13 amino acids. Trimming pared 8 bases from V and 4 bases from J, leaving 17 bases between. Germline values: CDR1 GTSNPN, CDR2 SVGIG (reference sequence). Based on the CDR3 plus reference TRBV30 and TRBJ1-2, the full variable domain is SQTIHQWPATLVQPVGSPLSLECTVEGTSNPNLYWYRQAAGRGLQLLFYSVGIGQISSEVPQNLSASRPQDRQFILSSKKLLLSDSGFYLCALLGDTFYGYTFGSGTRLTVV.

This clone was detected once. The chain uses TRBV2 and TRBJ1-2, with a tentative D call TRBD1 (5 bases). Germline V gene lookup returns CDR1 SNHLY and CDR2 FYNNEI. Trimming removed 8 bases at V and 8 bases at J, with 18 bases between. The length of the CDR3 is 13 residues. In nucleotides, the CDR3 is TGTGCCAGCGTGGGGGGATTCGGTGGGGGCTACACCTTC. The encoded protein is CASVGGFGGGYTF.

The V and J genes are TRBV19 and TRBJ2-2; 8 bases map to TRBD1. This CDR3 has 14 amino acids. Germline V gene lookup returns CDR1 LNHDA and CDR2 SQIVND (reference sequence). V gave up 5 bases and J gave up 3 bases; unmatched junction bases: 2. The CDR3 reads CASSQQGDTGELFF. The CDR3 nucleotides are TGTGCCAGTAGTCAACAGGGGGACACCGGGGAGCTGTTTTTT.

As to this clone: The sample carries other DNA sequences with the same CDR3. The chain combines TRBV29-1 with TRBJ1-1, with D tentatively TRBD1 (5 bases). V lost 4 bases to trimming and J lost 1 base, with 10 bases between them. Germline-derived CDR1 and CDR2 are SQVTM and ANQGSEA. The CDR3 is made up of 13 amino acids. The CDR3 DNA sequence: TGCAGCGTTGGGGGCAGGGCGAACACTGAAGCTTTCTTT. Its translation: CSVGGRANTEAFF.

This rearrangement joins TRBV13 to TRBJ2-5, with 7 bases aligning to TRBD2. V lost 0 bases and J lost 5; bases outside the gene matches: 6. The length of the CDR3 is 15 residues. CDR1 and CDR2 (germline): PRHDT, FYEKMQ (reference sequence). The CDR3 nucleotides read TGTGCCAGCAGCTTAGGCCTGGGAGGGTGGGAGACCCAGTACTTC. It encodes CASSLGLGGWETQYF.

J is TRBJ2-2 and V is TRBV5-1; 11 positions agree with TRBD2. J lost 4 bases, V lost 4 bases, and 6 bases had no gene match. The CDR3 spans 16 residues. Germline CDR1 SGHRS, CDR2 YFSETQ. The CDR3 sequence: CASSPGTSGITGELFF. DNA for the CDR3: TGCGCCAGCAGCCCCGGGACTAGCGGAATCACCGGGGAGCTGTTTTTT.

The J gene is TRBJ1-1, the V gene TRBV7-9, with D maybe TRBD1 (6 bases). The CDR3 runs 14 residues. With 5 bases removed from V and 5 bases from J, the gap between germline ends came to 15 bases. The germline gives CDR1 SEHNR, CDR2 FQNEAQ (reference sequence). CDR3 coding DNA: TGTGCCAGCAGCCACAGGGTTAGGCGGACTGAAGCTTTCTTT. As protein: CASSHRVRRTEAFF.

J is TRBJ2-1 and V is TRBV12-5; D perhaps matches TRBD1 (6 bases). Per the germline V gene, CDR1 is LGHNT and CDR2 is FRNRAP. V lost 1 base to trimming and J lost 4 bases, with 11 bases between them. This CDR3 spans 15 amino acids. The DNA of the CDR3 is TGTGCTAGTGGTTTGGGCGACAGGTCTTACAATGAGCAGTTCTTC. It codes for CASGLGDRSYNEQFF.

The V call is TRBV18, the J call TRBJ1-1, with 7 bases identical to TRBD1. This CDR3 region has 15 residues. Germline trimming cut 3 bases from V and 0 bases from J; bases unmatched to any gene: 4. Per the germline V gene, CDR1 is KGHSH and CDR2 is LQKENI. This CDR3 reads CASSPGQIMNTEAFF. The CDR3 nucleotides read TGTGCCAGCTCACCGGGACAGATAATGAACACTGAAGCTTTCTTT.

This chain joins TRBV30 and TRBJ2-7; D possibly corresponds to TRBD1 (5 bases). Germline V gene lookup returns CDR1 GTSNPN and CDR2 SVGIG (reference sequence). The V end lost 3 bases, the J end lost 3 bases, and 12 bases lay between the germline ends. The CDR3 totals 13 residues. Written as DNA, the CDR3 is TGTGCCTGGAGGGCCCAGGGTAACTACGAGCAGTACTTC. Translated: CAWRAQGNYEQYF.

The CDR3 nucleotides read TGTGCCAGCAGCTCCGGGACTAGCGGGATTGTGATCTCCTACGAGCAGTACTTC. This codes for CASSSGTSGIVISYEQYF. This chain connects TRBV7-2 to TRBJ2-7; TRBD2 matches 13 bases. Per germline, CDR1 SGHTA and CDR2 FQGNSA. Germline trimming cut 4 bases from V and 0 bases from J; bases unmatched to any gene: 9. The CDR3 length is 18 residues.

This chain joins TRBV5-1 and TRBJ2-7; D is possibly TRBD2 (5 bases). Germline lookup yields CDR1 SGHRS and CDR2 YFSETQ. V gave up 0 bases and J gave up 3 bases, with 10 bases separating them. CDR3 length: 14 amino acids. CDR3 region: CASSLAHEGYEQYF. The CDR3 nucleotides read TGCGCCAGCAGCTTGGCCCACGAGGGCTACGAGCAGTACTTC.